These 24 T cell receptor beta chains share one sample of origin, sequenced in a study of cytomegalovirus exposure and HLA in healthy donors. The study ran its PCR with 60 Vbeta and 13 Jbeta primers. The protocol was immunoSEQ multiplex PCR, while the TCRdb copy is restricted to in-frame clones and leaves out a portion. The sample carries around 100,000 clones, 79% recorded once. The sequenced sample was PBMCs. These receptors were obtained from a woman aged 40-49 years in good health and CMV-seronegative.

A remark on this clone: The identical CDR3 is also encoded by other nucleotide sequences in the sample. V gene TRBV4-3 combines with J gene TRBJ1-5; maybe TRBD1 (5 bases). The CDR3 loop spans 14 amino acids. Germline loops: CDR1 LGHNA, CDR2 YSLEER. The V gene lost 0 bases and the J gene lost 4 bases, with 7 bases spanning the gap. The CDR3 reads CASSQDRGNQPQHF. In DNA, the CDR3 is TGCGCCAGCAGCCAAGATCGGGGGAATCAGCCCCAGCATTTT.

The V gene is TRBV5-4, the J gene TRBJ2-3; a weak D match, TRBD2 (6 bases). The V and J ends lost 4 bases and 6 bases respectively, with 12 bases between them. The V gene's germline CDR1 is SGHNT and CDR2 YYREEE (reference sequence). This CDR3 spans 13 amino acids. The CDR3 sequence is CASSIPGGDTQYF. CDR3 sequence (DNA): TGTGCCAGCAGCATTCCTGGGGGGGATACGCAGTATTTT.

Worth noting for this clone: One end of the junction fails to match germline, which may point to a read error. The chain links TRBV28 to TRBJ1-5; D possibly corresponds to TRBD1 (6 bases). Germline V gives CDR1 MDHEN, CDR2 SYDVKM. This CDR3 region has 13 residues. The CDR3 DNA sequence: TGTGCTAGCAGGATCACAGGGCATCAGCCCCAGCATTTT. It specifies CASRITGHQPQHF.

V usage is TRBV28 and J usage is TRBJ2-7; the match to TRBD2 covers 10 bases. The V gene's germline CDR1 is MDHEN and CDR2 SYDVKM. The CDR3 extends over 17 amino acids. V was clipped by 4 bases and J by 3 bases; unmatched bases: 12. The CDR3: CASSSPLAGVGLYEQYF. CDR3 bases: TGTGCCAGCAGTTCCCCTCTAGCGGGAGTGGGGCTCTACGAGCAGTACTTC.

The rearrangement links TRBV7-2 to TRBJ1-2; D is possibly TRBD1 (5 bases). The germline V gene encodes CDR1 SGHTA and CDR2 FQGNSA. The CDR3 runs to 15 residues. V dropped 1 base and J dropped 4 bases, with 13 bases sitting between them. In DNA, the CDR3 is TGTGCCAGCAGCTTAGGGGGGGGTGGGGGCTATGGCTACACCTTC. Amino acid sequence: CASSLGGGGGYGYTF.

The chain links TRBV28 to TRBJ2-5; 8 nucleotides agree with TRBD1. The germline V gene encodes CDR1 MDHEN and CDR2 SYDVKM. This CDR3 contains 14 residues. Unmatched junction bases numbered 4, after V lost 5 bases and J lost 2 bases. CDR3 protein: CASSLGTGQETQYF. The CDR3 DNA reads TGTGCCAGCAGTCTAGGGACAGGACAAGAGACCCAGTACTTC.

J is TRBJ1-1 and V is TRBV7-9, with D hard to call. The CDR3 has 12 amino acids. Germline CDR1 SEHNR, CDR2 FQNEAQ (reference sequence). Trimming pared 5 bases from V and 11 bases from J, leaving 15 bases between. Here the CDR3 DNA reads TGTGCCAGCAGCGAGAGGTCCGGTGGGGCTTTCTTT. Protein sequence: CASSERSGGAFF.

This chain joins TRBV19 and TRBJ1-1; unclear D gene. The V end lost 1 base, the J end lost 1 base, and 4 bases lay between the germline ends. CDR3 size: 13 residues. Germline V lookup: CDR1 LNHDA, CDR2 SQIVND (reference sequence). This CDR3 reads CASSIGPNTEAFF. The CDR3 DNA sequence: TGTGCCAGTAGTATAGGGCCGAACACTGAAGCTTTCTTT.

The CDR3: CAFGQDRGLNNEQFF. The CDR3 nucleotides are TGTGCATTTGGTCAGGACAGGGGGCTTAACAATGAGCAGTTCTTC. This sequence joins TRBV30 and TRBJ2-1; the match to TRBD1 covers 11 bases. Per germline, CDR1 GTSNPN and CDR2 SVGIG (reference sequence). The CDR3 length is 15 residues.

CDR3 residues: CASTTNTGELFF. The CDR3 DNA reads TGTGCCAGCACCACGAACACCGGGGAGCTGTTTTTT. The gene calls are TRBV7-2 and TRBJ2-2; no firm D call. This CDR3 has 12 residues. Deletions cut 7 bases from V and 0 bases from J, with 3 bases between. The germline V gene has CDR1 SGHTA and CDR2 FQGNSA.

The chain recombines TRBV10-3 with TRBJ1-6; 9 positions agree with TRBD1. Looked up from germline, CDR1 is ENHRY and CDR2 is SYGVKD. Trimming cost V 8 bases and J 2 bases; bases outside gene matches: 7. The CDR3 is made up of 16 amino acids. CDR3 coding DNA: TGTGCCATCGGCCGGGACAGGGCCACCTATAATTCACCCCTCCACTTT. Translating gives CAIGRDRATYNSPLHF.

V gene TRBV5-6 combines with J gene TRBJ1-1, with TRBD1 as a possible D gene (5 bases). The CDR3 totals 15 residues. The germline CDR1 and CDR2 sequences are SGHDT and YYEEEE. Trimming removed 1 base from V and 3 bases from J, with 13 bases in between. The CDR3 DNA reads TGTGCCAGCAGCTTGTTGGCAGGGAGGGACACTGAAGCTTTCTTT. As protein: CASSLLAGRDTEAFF.

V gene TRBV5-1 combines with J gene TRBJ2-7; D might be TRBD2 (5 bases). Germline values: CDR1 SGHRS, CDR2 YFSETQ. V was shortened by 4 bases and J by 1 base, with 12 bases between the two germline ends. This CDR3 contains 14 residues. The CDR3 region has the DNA TGCGCCAGCAGCCCCGGGGAGATTTCCTACGAGCAGTACTTC. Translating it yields CASSPGEISYEQYF.

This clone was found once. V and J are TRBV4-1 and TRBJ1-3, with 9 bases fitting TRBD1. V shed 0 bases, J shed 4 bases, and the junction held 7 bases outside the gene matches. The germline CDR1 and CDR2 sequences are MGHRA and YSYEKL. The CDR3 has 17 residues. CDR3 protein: CASSQDRDRAGGNTIYF. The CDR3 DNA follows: TGCGCCAGCAGCCAAGATCGGGACAGGGCAGGAGGAAACACCATATATTTT.

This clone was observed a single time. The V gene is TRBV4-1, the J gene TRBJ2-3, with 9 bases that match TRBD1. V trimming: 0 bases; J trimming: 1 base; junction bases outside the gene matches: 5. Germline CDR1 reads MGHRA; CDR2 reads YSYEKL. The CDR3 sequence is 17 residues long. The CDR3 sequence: CASSQEWDRVGTDTQYF. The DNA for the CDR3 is TGCGCCAGCAGCCAAGAATGGGACAGGGTCGGCACAGATACGCAGTATTTT.

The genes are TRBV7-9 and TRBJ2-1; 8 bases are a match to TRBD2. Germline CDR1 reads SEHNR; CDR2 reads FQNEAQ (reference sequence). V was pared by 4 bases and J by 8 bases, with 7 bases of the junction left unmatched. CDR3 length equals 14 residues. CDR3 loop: CASSSLAERDEQFF. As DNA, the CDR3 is TGTGCCAGCAGCTCACTAGCGGAGAGAGATGAGCAGTTCTTC.

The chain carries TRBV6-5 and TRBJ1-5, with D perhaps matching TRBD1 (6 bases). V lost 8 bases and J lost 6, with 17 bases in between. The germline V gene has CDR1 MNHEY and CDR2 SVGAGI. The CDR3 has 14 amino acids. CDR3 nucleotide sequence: TGTGCCAGCCAAAAACCAGGGGATGGTCAGCCCCAGCATTTT. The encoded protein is CASQKPGDGQPQHF.

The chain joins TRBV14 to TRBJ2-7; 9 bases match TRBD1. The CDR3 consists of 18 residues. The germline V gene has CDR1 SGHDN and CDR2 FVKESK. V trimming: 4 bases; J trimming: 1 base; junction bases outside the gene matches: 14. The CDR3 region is CASSLSREMGQGSYEQYF. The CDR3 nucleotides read TGTGCCAGCAGCCTTTCTCGGGAAATGGGACAGGGTTCCTACGAGCAGTACTTC. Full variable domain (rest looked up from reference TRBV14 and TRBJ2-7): EAGVTQFPSHSVIEKGQTVTLRCDPISGHDNLYWYRRVMGKEIKFLLHFVKESKQDESGMPNNRFLAERTGGTYSTLKVQPAELEDSGVYFCASSLSREMGQGSYEQYFGPGTRLTVT.

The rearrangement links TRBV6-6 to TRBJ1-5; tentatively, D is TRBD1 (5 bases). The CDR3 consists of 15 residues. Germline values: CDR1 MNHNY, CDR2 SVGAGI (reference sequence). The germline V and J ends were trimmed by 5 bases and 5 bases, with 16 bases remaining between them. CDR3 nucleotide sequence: TGTGCCAGCAGTCCCCGGGGGGTTGGGGATCAGCCCCAGCATTTT. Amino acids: CASSPRGVGDQPQHF.

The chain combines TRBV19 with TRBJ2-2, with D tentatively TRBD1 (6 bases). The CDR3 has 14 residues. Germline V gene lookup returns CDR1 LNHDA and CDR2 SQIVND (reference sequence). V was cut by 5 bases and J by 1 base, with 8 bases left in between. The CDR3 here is CASSPQGNTGELFF. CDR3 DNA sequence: TGTGCCAGTAGTCCACAGGGGAACACCGGGGAGCTGTTTTTT.

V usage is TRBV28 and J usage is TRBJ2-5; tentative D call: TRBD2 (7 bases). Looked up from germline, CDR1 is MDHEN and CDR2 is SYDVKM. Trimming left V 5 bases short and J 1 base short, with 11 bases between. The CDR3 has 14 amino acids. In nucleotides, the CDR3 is TGTGCCAGCAGTCAGGGGACTATCCAAGAGACCCAGTACTTC. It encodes CASSQGTIQETQYF.

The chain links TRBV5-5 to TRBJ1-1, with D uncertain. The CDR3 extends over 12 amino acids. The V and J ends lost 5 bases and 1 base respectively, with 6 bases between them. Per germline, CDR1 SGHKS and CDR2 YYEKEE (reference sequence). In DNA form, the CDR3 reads TGTGCCAGCAGTCAGTGGAACACTGAAGCTTTCTTT. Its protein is CASSQWNTEAFF.

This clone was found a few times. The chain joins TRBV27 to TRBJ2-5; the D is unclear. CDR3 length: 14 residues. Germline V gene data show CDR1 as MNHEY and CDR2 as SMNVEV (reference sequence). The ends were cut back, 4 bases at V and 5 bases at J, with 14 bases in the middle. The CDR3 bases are TGTGCCAGCAGTTGCAGAGAGGTTATCGAGACCCAGTACTTC. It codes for CASSCREVIETQYF.

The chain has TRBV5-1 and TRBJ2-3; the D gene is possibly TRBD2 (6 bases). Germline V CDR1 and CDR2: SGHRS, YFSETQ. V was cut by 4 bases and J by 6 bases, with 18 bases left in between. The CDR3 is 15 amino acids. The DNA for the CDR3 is TGCGCCAGCAGCGACACCGGGACTGCCGCGGATACGCAGTATTTT. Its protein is CASSDTGTAADTQYF.